The 3 T cell receptor beta chains below were found in one sample sequenced in a study of T cells in Graves' hyperthyroidism and ophthalmopathy. Regions amplified from RNA transcripts were the TCR beta CDR3 regions. When the TCR CDR3 underwent first-round RT-PCR, the HTBI primer set was used. One entry per CDR3 protein, called by TCRdb with MiXCR from the multiplex PCR reads. The sample records roughly 510,000 distinct CDR3 sequences, about a fifth being singletons. Source material: blood. The receptors come from a man aged 18 to 29 with Graves' hyperthyroidism.

This clonotype appeared a few times. The chain uses TRBV12-3 or TRBV12-4 and TRBJ2-7; either TRBD1 or TRBD2 may fit D (5 bases each). V lost 6 bases, J lost 7 bases, and 19 bases lay in between. CDR3 size: 14 residues. The CDR3 region has the DNA TGTGCCAGCAGCCGGGGACCCTCGGACGGGGAGCAGTACTTC. Protein product: CASSRGPSDGEQYF.

This clonotype was seen more than once but under ten times. The chain carries TRBV4-1 and TRBJ2-7, with D maybe TRBD1 (6 bases). V was trimmed by 4 bases and J by 4 bases, leaving 17 bases between them. Germline V gene sequence: CDR1 MGHRA, CDR2 YSYEKL. The CDR3 length is 15 residues. The CDR3 DNA sequence: TGCGCCAGCAGCCCCTATAGGGCAGGGGCTTACGAGCAGTACTTC. Its translation is CASSPYRAGAYEQYF.

This clonotype was observed at least ten times. The chain couples TRBV6-1 to TRBJ2-5; 8 positions agree with TRBD1. V was pared by 2 bases and J by 1 base, with 12 bases of the junction left unmatched. This CDR3 is 18 amino acids long. Germline values: CDR1 MNHNS, CDR2 SASEGT. CDR3 sequence (DNA): TGTGCCAGCAGTGAACGACAGGGGAACAGTATGGGCCAAGAGACCCAGTACTTC. Translation: CASSERQGNSMGQETQYF.